This T cell receptor (beta chain) was captured in a study of Ad26.COV2.S vaccination and SARS-CoV-2 variants. Here immunoSEQ multiplex PCR was the method, and the copy in TCRdb shows in-frame clones only, minus some. The sample lists around 340,000 clones, around 89% occurring once. With respect to this clone: Its antigen remains unidentified. Sequence at one end of the junction differs from germline and may be a read error.

Study-level findings and limits: Vaccine and placebo recipients had similar non-spike TCR breadth. Reports say spike-specific CD8+ and CD4+ T cell responses covered substantial breadth after vaccination.

Treatment in this sample: roughly 19 received Ad26.COV2.S at low or high dose, single or two shots; about 5 received placebo; per-sample allocation not given. The samples were gathered on day 63 after the first injection of vaccine or placebo. Within Boston, the person who donated was an adult of 18-55 years. The CDR3 sequence is 14 residues long. Germline V gives CDR1 LNHDA, CDR2 SQIVND (reference sequence). The gene calls are TRBV19 and TRBJ2-5; the D gene is possibly TRBD2 (5 bases). The sequencing here drew on peripheral blood, taken in a trial of Ad26.COV2.S vaccine versus placebo. The origin of this receptor is a person between 18 and 60 years old who received the Ad26.COV2.S COVID-19 vaccine or a placebo. The CDR3 reads CASSIAQVGETQYF. In DNA, the CDR3 is TGTGCTAGTAGTATAGCGCAGGTAGGAGAGACCCAGTACTTC.